This T cell receptor (beta chain) was recorded in a study of blood T cell repertoires in COVID-19. Background on the study: Samples representing acute and convalescent COVID-19 were sourced from the United States, Italy and Spain. T cells, B-cell-depleted T cells, or PBMCs provided the cDNA or gDNA that served as material.

This clone showed up just once. Authors' methods: Amplifying reference gene primers gave estimates of nucleated cell counts. Some clones are missing from TCRdb's copy, which holds only in-frame ones; the method was immunoSEQ multiplex PCR. Clone size and V and J calls were adopted from that table, with D and trimming inferred from the DNA. This table has about 33,000 clones, roughly 93% appearing once. CDR3 size: 16 residues. From germline, CDR1 is SNHLY and CDR2 FYNNEI. The V and J ends lost 6 bases and 5 bases respectively, with 20 bases between them. Sequencing input: peripheral blood. The sequence derives from a male donor with active COVID-19. The chain couples TRBV2 to TRBJ1-3; possibly TRBD1 for D (5 bases). CDR3 in DNA: TGTGCCAGCAGCGGATCGGACACACCGAAAAGAAACACCATATATTTT. This sequence encodes CASSGSDTPKRNTIYF.